Below, 8 T cell receptor beta chains from the same sample are listed, as sequenced in a study of blood T cell repertoires in COVID-19. Clones were sequenced by immunoSEQ multiplex PCR, and TCRdb holds only the in-frame ones, with some missing. The top ten hold around 1.9% of the sample, which has some 120,000 clones, more than 70% seen once. Sequencing was done on a sample of peripheral blood. These receptors originate from a man in his sixties or seventies with acute or convalescent COVID-19.

V and J are TRBV12-3 or TRBV12-4 and TRBJ1-1; possible D gene TRBD1, 5 bases. The V and J ends lost 3 bases and 10 bases respectively, with 12 bases between them. CDR3 length: 12 amino acids. The CDR3 sequence: CASSLVRGGAFF. The CDR3 DNA sequence: TGTGCCAGCAGTTTGGTGCGCGGGGGAGCTTTCTTT.

This clone was counted a few times. This chain uses TRBV2 with TRBJ2-2; 9 bases are shared with TRBD1. Unmatched junction bases numbered 4, after V lost 7 bases and J lost 1 base. The CDR3 extends over 15 amino acids. In germline, CDR1 is SNHLY, CDR2 FYNNEI. CDR3 protein: CASTPGQGNTGELFF. The CDR3, as DNA: TGTGCCAGCACTCCGGGACAGGGGAACACCGGGGAGCTGTTTTTT.

The chain is built from TRBV3-1 (or the pseudogene TRBV3-2) and TRBJ1-2, with 8 bases aligning to TRBD1. Germline V CDR1 and CDR2: LGHDT, YNNKEL (reference sequence). V lost 0 bases to trimming and J lost 7 bases; unmatched junction nucleotides: 7. This CDR3 region has 15 residues. The chain's CDR3 is CASSQDPQGASGYTF. DNA of the CDR3: TGTGCCAGCAGCCAAGATCCGCAGGGGGCAAGTGGCTACACCTTC.

This chain joins TRBV6-5 and TRBJ1-4, with TRBD1 as a possible D gene (6 bases). CDR1 is MNHEY, CDR2 SVGAGI, per germline. Between the trimmed V and J ends, which lost 6 bases and 7 bases, there was a span of 18 bases. The CDR3 has 15 residues. CDR3 bases: TGTGCCAGCAGCCCCTGGCGCAGGGGAACTGAAAAACTGTTTTTT. Amino acid sequence: CASSPWRRGTEKLFF.

The J gene is TRBJ2-7, the V gene TRBV5-1; D gene ambiguous. CDR3 length: 15 residues. Germline CDR1 reads SGHRS; CDR2 reads YFSETQ. Trimming took off 0 bases at V and 0 bases at J, with 10 bases between the two ends. CDR3 DNA: TGCGCCAGCAGCTTGGATGTCCCCAGCTCCTACGAGCAGTACTTC. Encoded protein: CASSLDVPSSYEQYF.

The J gene is TRBJ2-2, the V gene TRBV9; TRBD2 might be the D (5 bases). Germline CDR1 and CDR2: SGDLS and YYNGEE. Trimming left V 4 bases short and J 2 bases short, with 15 bases between. This CDR3 spans 16 amino acids. The CDR3 sequence: CASSPRTGINTGELFF. CDR3 nucleotides: TGTGCCAGCAGCCCCCGGACGGGGATAAACACCGGGGAGCTGTTTTTT.

The V and J genes are TRBV6-6 and TRBJ2-1; a possible D gene is TRBD2 (5 bases). Germline V gene sequence: CDR1 MNHNY, CDR2 SVGAGI (reference sequence). Trimming left V 6 bases short and J 13 bases short, with 16 bases between. This CDR3 contains 12 residues. The CDR3 loop is CASSHGVVLQFF. CDR3 sequence (DNA): TGTGCCAGCAGCCACGGGGTAGTGCTTCAGTTCTTC.

This clone was seen a single time. The V gene is TRBV7-2, the J gene TRBJ2-2, with 10 bases matching TRBD2. The germline V gene has CDR1 SGHTA and CDR2 FQGNSA. The CDR3 length is 15 residues. V shed 7 bases, J shed 6 bases, and the junction held 8 bases outside the gene matches. Here the CDR3 reads CASNRAGGPAGELFF. The DNA of the CDR3 is TGTGCCAGCAATCGAGCGGGGGGGCCGGCCGGGGAGCTGTTTTTT.